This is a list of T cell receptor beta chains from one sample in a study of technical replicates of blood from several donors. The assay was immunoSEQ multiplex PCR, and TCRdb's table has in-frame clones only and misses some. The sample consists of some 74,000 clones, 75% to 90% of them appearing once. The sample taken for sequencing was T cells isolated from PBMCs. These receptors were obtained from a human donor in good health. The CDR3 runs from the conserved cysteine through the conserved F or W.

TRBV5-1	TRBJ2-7	CASSLALAYEQYF
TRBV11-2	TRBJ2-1	CASSLIYREATYNEQFF
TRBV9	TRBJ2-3	CASSAFGQGGTDTQYF
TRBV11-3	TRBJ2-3	CASSTGTSGSITDTQYF
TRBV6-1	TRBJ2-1	CASRVAGGSYNEQFF
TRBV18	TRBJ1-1	CASSLQAMNTEAFF
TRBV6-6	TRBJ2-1	CASSRSGSAYNEQFF
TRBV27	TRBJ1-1	CASRQGGLREAFF
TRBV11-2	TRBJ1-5	CASSPGGAQPQHF
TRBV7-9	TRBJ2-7	CASSLGGADYEQYF